This is a list of T cell receptor beta chains from one sample in a study of shared clonotypes between healthy human individuals. Repertoires were generated with immunoSEQ multiplex PCR, while TCRdb's copy carries only in-frame clones and drops some. Altogether about 2,500,000 clones are present, approximately 90% being singletons, with the ten largest covering under 0.15%. Sequences were obtained from naive CD4+ T cells sorted from blood. All receptors come from a man younger than 35 in good health. Each CDR3 is given with its conserved first and last residue. D genes are given only for firm matches. Where a row states a size, it is once, few, many or the class of an expanded clone; other rows omit it.

len: 14
d_gene: NA
v_gene: TRBV30
j_gene: TRBJ2-2
abundance: NA
CDR3aa: CAWITGLNTGELFF
CDR3nt: TGTGCCTGGATCACGGGGCTCAACACCGGGGAGCTGTTTTTT

len: 11
d_gene: NA
v_gene: TRBV2
j_gene: TRBJ2-7
abundance: few
CDR3aa: CASSGSYEQYF
CDR3nt: TGTGCCAGCAGCGGCTCCTACGAGCAGTACTTC

len: 16
d_gene: NA
v_gene: TRBV6-6
j_gene: TRBJ2-5
abundance: NA
CDR3aa: CASSYTPGTSKGTQYF
CDR3nt: TGTGCCAGCAGCTACACCCCGGGGACCTCAAAGGGGACCCAGTACTTC

len: 16
d_gene: NA
v_gene: TRBV19
j_gene: TRBJ2-1
abundance: NA
CDR3aa: CASSIDWRTTYNEQFF
CDR3nt: TGTGCCAGTAGTATTGATTGGCGGACAACATACAATGAGCAGTTCTTC

len: 11
d_gene: NA
v_gene: TRBV20-1
j_gene: TRBJ1-2
abundance: NA
CDR3aa: CSAGNGGGYTF
CDR3nt: TGCAGTGCTGGAAATGGCGGTGGCTACACCTTC

len: 14
d_gene: TRBD1
v_gene: TRBV7-9
j_gene: TRBJ1-2
abundance: NA
CDR3aa: CASSQGGEGYGYTF
CDR3nt: TGTGCCAGCAGTCAAGGGGGCGAGGGCTATGGCTACACCTTC

len: 16
d_gene: NA
v_gene: TRBV5-4
j_gene: TRBJ2-4
abundance: NA
CDR3aa: CASSLVSNGAKNIQYF
CDR3nt: TGTGCCAGCAGCTTGGTCTCTAACGGGGCCAAAAACATTCAGTACTTC

len: 12
d_gene: NA
v_gene: TRBV28
j_gene: TRBJ1-2
abundance: NA
CDR3aa: CASSPWGHGYTF
CDR3nt: TGTGCCAGCTCCCCGTGGGGGCATGGCTACACCTTC

len: 14
d_gene: NA
v_gene: TRBV5-1
j_gene: TRBJ2-7
abundance: NA
CDR3aa: CASSFRDGSGGQYF
CDR3nt: TGCGCCAGCAGCTTCCGGGACGGATCTGGGGGGCAGTACTTC

len: 16
d_gene: NA
v_gene: TRBV7-2
j_gene: TRBJ2-1
abundance: NA
CDR3aa: CASSLAHGGGYNEQFF
CDR3nt: TGTGCCAGCAGCTTAGCGCACGGGGGCGGTTACAATGAGCAGTTCTTC

len: 14
d_gene: NA
v_gene: TRBV27
j_gene: TRBJ1-1
abundance: NA
CDR3aa: CASSPPQGGTEAFF
CDR3nt: TGTGCCAGCAGTCCACCCCAGGGAGGGACTGAAGCTTTCTTT

len: 14
d_gene: TRBD2
v_gene: TRBV6-5
j_gene: TRBJ2-5
abundance: NA
CDR3aa: CATRGASGRKTQYF
CDR3nt: TGTGCCACCCGGGGGGCTAGCGGGAGAAAGACCCAGTACTTC

len: 13
d_gene: NA
v_gene: TRBV15
j_gene: TRBJ2-7
abundance: NA
CDR3aa: CATSERTVYEQYF
CDR3nt: TGTGCCACCAGCGAAAGGACAGTTTACGAGCAGTACTTC

len: 14
d_gene: NA
v_gene: TRBV6-6
j_gene: TRBJ1-2
abundance: once
CDR3aa: CASSIQENSYGYTF
CDR3nt: TGTGCCAGCAGTATCCAAGAAAACTCCTATGGCTACACCTTC

len: 14
d_gene: NA
v_gene: TRBV7-9
j_gene: TRBJ1-2
abundance: NA
CDR3aa: CASSGKGFDYGYTF
CDR3nt: TGTGCCAGCAGCGGTAAGGGATTCGACTATGGCTACACCTTC

len: 13
d_gene: NA
v_gene: TRBV5-1
j_gene: TRBJ2-1
abundance: NA
CDR3aa: CASSPGPADEQFF
CDR3nt: TGCGCCAGCAGCCCGGGACCCGCCGATGAGCAGTTCTTC

len: 14
d_gene: TRBD1
v_gene: TRBV5-1
j_gene: TRBJ1-4
abundance: NA
CDR3aa: CASSSQGTEEKLFF
CDR3nt: TGCGCCAGCAGCTCACAGGGGACGGAGGAAAAACTGTTTTTT

len: 14
d_gene: NA
v_gene: TRBV5-1
j_gene: TRBJ2-1
abundance: NA
CDR3aa: CASSLGRLDNEQFF
CDR3nt: TGCGCCAGCAGCTTGGGTCGACTGGACAATGAGCAGTTCTTC

len: 13
d_gene: NA
v_gene: TRBV19
j_gene: TRBJ1-4
abundance: NA
CDR3aa: CASNSGWEEKLFF
CDR3nt: TGTGCCAGCAACTCGGGGTGGGAAGAAAAACTGTTTTTT

len: 15
d_gene: NA
v_gene: TRBV6-5
j_gene: TRBJ2-6
abundance: NA
CDR3aa: CASSYSRTGANVLTF
CDR3nt: TGTGCCAGCAGTTACTCACGGACCGGGGCCAACGTCCTGACTTTC

len: 16
d_gene: NA
v_gene: TRBV5-8
j_gene: TRBJ1-5
abundance: NA
CDR3aa: CASSLRGDGFNQPQHF
CDR3nt: TGTGCCAGCAGCCTGCGAGGGGACGGATTCAATCAGCCCCAGCATTTT

len: 17
d_gene: NA
v_gene: TRBV28
j_gene: TRBJ1-3
abundance: NA
CDR3aa: CASSLIGSKSSGNTIYF
CDR3nt: TGTGCCAGCAGTTTAATCGGCAGCAAGAGCTCTGGAAACACCATATATTTT

len: 16
d_gene: NA
v_gene: TRBV4-1
j_gene: TRBJ2-7
abundance: NA
CDR3aa: CASSQGFFGTSYEQYF
CDR3nt: TGCGCCAGCAGCCAAGGCTTTTTTGGTACTTCCTACGAGCAGTACTTC

len: 11
d_gene: NA
v_gene: TRBV30
j_gene: TRBJ2-1
abundance: NA
CDR3aa: CAWSFAWEQFF
CDR3nt: TGTGCCTGGAGTTTCGCGTGGGAGCAGTTCTTC

len: 12
d_gene: NA
v_gene: TRBV7-2
j_gene: TRBJ2-7
abundance: NA
CDR3aa: CASSLLAYEQYF
CDR3nt: TGTGCCAGCAGCTTACTGGCCTACGAGCAGTACTTC

len: 13
d_gene: NA
v_gene: TRBV6-1
j_gene: TRBJ2-3
abundance: once
CDR3aa: CASSEVRGDTQYF
CDR3nt: TGTGCCAGCAGTGAGGTTCGGGGAGATACGCAGTATTTT

len: 16
d_gene: NA
v_gene: TRBV11-2
j_gene: TRBJ1-3
abundance: NA
CDR3aa: CASSRIVGTNGNTIYF
CDR3nt: TGTGCCAGCAGCCGTATTGTAGGGACAAATGGAAACACCATATATTTT

len: 16
d_gene: TRBD1
v_gene: TRBV7-8
j_gene: TRBJ2-2
abundance: NA
CDR3aa: CASSQTTGGGTGELFF
CDR3nt: TGTGCCAGCAGCCAGACGACAGGGGGCGGCACCGGGGAGCTGTTTTTT

len: 15
d_gene: NA
v_gene: TRBV18
j_gene: TRBJ2-5
abundance: NA
CDR3aa: CASSLSLRGQETQYF
CDR3nt: TGTGCCAGCTCACTGTCCCTCCGGGGCCAAGAGACCCAGTACTTC